This TCR beta chain came from a study of control samples from healthy donors and cancer patients. J was trimmed by 7 bases and V by 1 base; bases with no gene match: 6. This CDR3 is 16 amino acids long. Germline V gives CDR1 SGHAT, CDR2 FQNNGV. Only in-frame clones appear in the TCRdb table, and some are missing; sequencing was by immunoSEQ multiplex PCR. This repertoire shows about 98,000 clones, 79% found once; its top ten account for over 9.5%. V gene TRBV11-2 combines with J gene TRBJ1-6; 8 nucleotides line up with TRBD1. This TCR was recovered from a woman aged 25 to 45 in good health. Input material: blood. The CDR3 DNA reads TGTGCCAGCAGCTTAGTCAGCTGGACAGGGAATTCACCCCTCCACTTT. Its protein is CASSLVSWTGNSPLHF.